Presented here are 7 T cell receptor beta chains from one specimen sequenced in a study of post-analysis software for immune sequencing data. The library was made from cDNA and included unique molecular identifiers. TCRdb re-called the PCR reads with MiXCR, one entry per CDR3 protein. The sample lists almost 700,000 distinct CDR3 sequences, approximately 59% seen once, with roughly 12% in the top ten. These receptors lack a known antigen. General study points: Patients used about 5 TRBV segments, including TRBV5-6, TRBV5-1 and TRBV20-1, more often than controls.

Sequenced sample: blood. These receptors were taken from a girl aged 2 to 9 with multiple sclerosis.

This clonotype was counted a single time. The chain joins TRBV7-9 to TRBJ2-3; 7 bases agree with TRBD2. V lost 4 bases, J lost 7 bases, and 11 bases stayed unmatched. CDR1 is SEHNR and CDR2 is FQNEAQ in the germline V gene (reference sequence). The CDR3 consists of 15 residues. The CDR3 is CASSSSGAGKYTQYF. Written as DNA, the CDR3 is TGTGCCAGCAGCTCCTCCGGAGCGGGAAAATATACGCAGTATTTT.

J is TRBJ2-7 and V is TRBV4-1; D ambiguous. The CDR3 sequence is 15 residues long. In germline, CDR1 is MGHRA, CDR2 YSYEKL. V lost 0 bases, J lost 0 bases, and 9 bases lay in between. CDR3 region: CASSQDHADSYEQYF. In nucleotides, the CDR3 is TGCGCCAGCAGCCAAGACCACGCGGACTCCTACGAGCAGTACTTC.

V gene TRBV7-8 combines with J gene TRBJ2-1; 10 nucleotides line up with TRBD2. The V segment lost 5 bases and the J segment 5 bases; nucleotides outside the gene matches: 9. The CDR3 is 16 amino acids. Germline loops: CDR1 SGHVS, CDR2 FQNEAQ. CDR3 sequence reads: CASSTPRAGGNNEQFF. The CDR3 DNA reads TGTGCCAGCAGCACCCCCCGAGCGGGAGGGAACAATGAGCAGTTCTTC. Full variable domain (outside the CDR3, taken from reference TRBV7-8 and TRBJ2-1): GAGVSQSPRYKVAKRGQDVALRCDPISGHVSLFWYQQALGQGPEFLTYFQNEAQLDKSGLPSDRFFAERPEGSVSTLKIQRTQQEDSAVYLCASSTPRAGGNNEQFFGPGTRLTVL.

The J gene is TRBJ2-7, the V gene TRBV4-2; the match to TRBD2 covers 9 bases. TRBJ2-5 explains the end of the DNA better; the J call may be wrong. Germline CDR1 and CDR2: LGHNA and YNFKEQ. CDR3 size: 18 residues. Written as DNA, the CDR3 is TGTGCCAGCAGCCAAGAGTGGCGGGGGGGCCGGAAAAAGGAGACCCAGTACTTC. Translation: CASSQEWRGGRKKETQYF.

The chain carries TRBV5-1 and TRBJ1-5; 10 nucleotides match TRBD1. This CDR3 is 19 amino acids long. From germline, CDR1 is SGHRS and CDR2 YFSETQ. The V gene end was trimmed by 4 bases and the J gene end by 4 bases; junction bases not matched to a gene: 17. CDR3 DNA: TGCGCCAGCAGCCCAGGTCCCGGGACAGGGGCCGGGGCGAATCAGCCCCAGCATTTT. Translation: CASSPGPGTGAGANQPQHF.

In this sample, this clonotype turned up a few times. The chain is built from TRBV21-1 and TRBJ2-5. TRBV21-1 is tagged as a pseudogene. The CDR3 runs to 15 residues. The CDR3, as DNA: TGTGCCAGCAGCAAATATTGTAAGGTGCGCGAGACCCAGTACTTC. This codes for CASSKYCKVRETQYF.

On this clonotype: This CDR3 is missing its conserved last phenylalanine or tryptophan, likely due to a read error. The chain links TRBV12-3 or TRBV12-4 to TRBJ2-3; the D gene is possibly TRBD2 (5 bases). CDR3 length: 16 amino acids. The V gene lost 6 bases and the J gene lost 2 bases, with 18 bases spanning the gap. The CDR3 sequence is CASSSPLEDNTDTQYS. DNA for the CDR3: TGTGCCAGCAGCTCCCCACTAGAGGATAACACAGATACGCAGTATTCT.